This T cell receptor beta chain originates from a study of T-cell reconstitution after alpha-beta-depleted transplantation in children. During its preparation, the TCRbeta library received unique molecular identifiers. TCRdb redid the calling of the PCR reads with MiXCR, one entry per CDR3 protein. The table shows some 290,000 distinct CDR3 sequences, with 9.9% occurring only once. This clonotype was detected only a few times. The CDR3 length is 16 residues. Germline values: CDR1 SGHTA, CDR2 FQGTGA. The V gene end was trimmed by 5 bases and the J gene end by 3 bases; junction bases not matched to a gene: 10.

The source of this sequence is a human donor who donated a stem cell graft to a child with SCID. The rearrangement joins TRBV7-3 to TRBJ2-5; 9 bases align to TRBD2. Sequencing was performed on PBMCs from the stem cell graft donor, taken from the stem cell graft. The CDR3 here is CASSLGSGGPEETQYF. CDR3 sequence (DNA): TGTGCCAGCAGCCTTGGGAGCGGGGGGCCCGAAGAGACCCAGTACTTC.